One sample yielded the 32 T cell receptor beta chains listed below, sequenced in a study of IL-32 and malignant T cell survival in cutaneous lymphoma. TCRdb's copy holds only in-frame clones and misses some; the assay was immunoSEQ multiplex PCR. This sample has roughly 2,200 clones, with roughly 80% found just once. These samples are blood from patients with leukemic cutaneous T cell lymphoma, called Sezary syndrome. Source: blood, taken on day 0. The receptors derive from a human donor with cutaneous T cell lymphoma.

V gene TRBV7-2 combines with J gene TRBJ2-7; 12 bases are shared with TRBD2. The CDR3 covers 17 residues. V lost 3 bases to trimming and J lost 0 bases; unmatched junction nucleotides: 6. CDR1 and CDR2 from the germline V gene are SGHTA and FQGNSA. The CDR3 bases are TGTGCCAGCAGCTTCCTAGCGGGGGGGCCTCTCTCCTACGAGCAGTACTTC. It specifies CASSFLAGGPLSYEQYF.

This sequence joins TRBV14 and TRBJ2-7; D might be TRBD1 or TRBD2, each matching 5 bases. Trimming took 2 bases from V and 3 from J, leaving 20 bases between them. In germline, CDR1 is SGHDN, CDR2 FVKESK. This CDR3 has 17 amino acids. In DNA form, the CDR3 reads TGTGCCAGCAGCCAAAGGGACCCTAGCCACTCTCGCTACGAGCAGTACTTC. It is translated as CASSQRDPSHSRYEQYF.

The chain joins TRBV9 to TRBJ1-6, with unresolved D. Germline CDR1 SGDLS, CDR2 YYNGEE. The CDR3 is 15 residues long. Trimming stripped 0 bases from V and 5 bases from J, with 9 bases between. The CDR3 is CASSVDQVHNSPLHF. Here the CDR3 DNA reads TGTGCCAGCAGCGTAGATCAGGTCCATAATTCACCCCTCCACTTT.

The chain joins TRBV21-1 to TRBJ2-1; the table names TRBD2, a call not compared with the DNA. TRBV21-1 is labeled a pseudogene. This CDR3 is 15 amino acids long. CDR3 protein: CASSKGPGVENEQFF. The DNA for the CDR3 is TGTGCCAGCAGCAAAGGTCCGGGAGTGGAGAATGAGCAGTTCTTC.

The chain carries TRBV18 and TRBJ1-2; D remains ambiguous. Germline CDR1 KGHSH, CDR2 LQKENI. The V gene lost 2 bases and the J gene lost 0 bases, with 10 bases spanning the gap. CDR3 length: 15 residues. The CDR3 sequence: CASSPSPEANYGYTF. In DNA, the CDR3 is TGTGCCAGCTCACCATCCCCAGAAGCTAACTATGGCTACACCTTC.

This clone was picked up a small number of times. The chain joins TRBV6-6 to TRBJ1-2, with D perhaps matching TRBD1 (5 bases). There are 13 residues in the CDR3. Trimming took off 2 bases at V and 6 bases at J, with 10 bases between the two ends. Per germline, CDR1 MNHNY and CDR2 SVGAGI (reference sequence). The CDR3, as DNA: TGTGCCAGCAGTTACGGAGGGACGGATGGCTACACCTTC. Translated: CASSYGGTDGYTF.

The chain links TRBV7-2 to TRBJ1-2; D might be TRBD1 (6 bases). Germline values: CDR1 SGHTA, CDR2 FQGNSA. V lost 2 bases and J 3 bases, leaving 13 bases between the germline ends. This CDR3 has 15 amino acids. The CDR3 region has the DNA TGTGCCAGCAGCTTATTTGGAGCAGGGGACTATGGCTACACCTTC. Encoded protein: CASSLFGAGDYGYTF.

The chain carries TRBV18 and TRBJ1-5, with D possibly TRBD1 on 5 matching bases. The CDR3 runs 14 residues. CDR1 is KGHSH and CDR2 is LQKENI in the germline V gene. V lost 3 bases and J lost 1, with 7 bases in between. CDR3 sequence (DNA): TGTGCCAGCTCACCCTGGGACAGCAATCAGCCCCAGCATTTT. This gives the protein CASSPWDSNQPQHF.

The CDR3 spells CASSLRNGRQKLFF. CDR3 DNA sequence: TGTGCCAGCAGCTTGAGGAACGGGAGGCAAAAACTGTTTTTT. The genes are TRBV5-8 and TRBJ1-4, with D unresolved. The CDR3 extends over 14 amino acids. The V end lost 1 base, the J end lost 9 bases, and 13 bases lay between the germline ends. The germline gives CDR1 SGHTS, CDR2 YDEGEE.

There are a few counts of this clone. V gene TRBV2 combines with J gene TRBJ1-2, with a possible D match to TRBD1 (5 bases). V was clipped by 0 bases and J by 7 bases, with 6 bases between them. The germline CDR1 and CDR2 sequences are SNHLY and FYNNEI. This CDR3 region has 12 residues. The CDR3 DNA reads TGTGCCAGCAGTGAAGCAGGGGTTGGCTACACCTTC. It yields the protein CASSEAGVGYTF.

This clone has a handful of counts. V gene TRBV5-4 combines with J gene TRBJ2-3, with D perhaps matching TRBD1 (6 bases). The CDR3 extends over 13 amino acids. Germline V gene sequence: CDR1 SGHNT, CDR2 YYREEE (reference sequence). Trimming cost V 4 bases and J 6 bases, with 12 bases left between them. The CDR3 bases are TGTGCCAGCAGCCCGCCAGGGGAGGATACGCAGTATTTT. Protein sequence: CASSPPGEDTQYF.

This clone has a handful of counts. One junction end disagrees with the germline gene, perhaps due to a read error. V is TRBV7-9 and J is TRBJ2-7; tentative D call: TRBD1 (5 bases). The germline V gene encodes CDR1 SEHNR and CDR2 FQNEAQ (reference sequence). This CDR3 is built from 13 residues. Here the CDR3 reads CASSQRTGREQYF. DNA for the CDR3: TGCGCCAGCAGCCAAAGAACAGGAAGGGAGCAGTACTTC.

There are a few counts of this clone. The chain recombines TRBV7-9 with TRBJ2-4, with D possibly matching TRBD2 (5 bases). This CDR3 has 12 amino acids. In germline, CDR1 is SEHNR, CDR2 FQNEAQ (reference sequence). The V and J ends lost 6 bases and 8 bases respectively, with 11 bases between them. CDR3 coding DNA: TGTGCCAGCAGGTCCAGCGGAGACATTCAGTACTTC. Translation gives CASRSSGDIQYF.

The chain has TRBV7-2 and TRBJ2-3, with 10 positions matching TRBD2. Germline loops: CDR1 SGHTA, CDR2 FQGNSA. J gave up 0 bases and V 2 bases, and 8 bases lay outside the gene matches. The CDR3 sequence is 18 residues long. CDR3 residues: CASSLLGLAVPSTDTQYF. CDR3 DNA: TGTGCCAGCAGCTTATTAGGACTAGCGGTCCCTAGCACAGATACGCAGTATTTT. Based on the CDR3 plus reference TRBV7-2 and TRBJ2-3, the full variable domain is GAGVSQSPSNKVTEKGKDVELRCDPISGHTALYWYRQSLGQGLEFLIYFQGNSAPDKSGLPSDRFSAERTGGSVSTLTIQRTQQEDSAVYLCASSLLGLAVPSTDTQYFGPGTRLTVL.

V usage is TRBV9 and J usage is TRBJ2-3, with D possibly TRBD2 on 5 matching bases. V lost 1 base to trimming and J lost 2 bases, with 17 bases between them. Germline V gene sequence: CDR1 SGDLS, CDR2 YYNGEE. The CDR3 runs to 17 residues. CDR3 region: CASSVSHGVAVTDTQYF. CDR3 in DNA: TGTGCCAGCAGCGTAAGTCACGGGGTAGCAGTCACAGATACGCAGTATTTT.

This chain joins TRBV11-2 and TRBJ2-3, with D unresolved. CDR1 and CDR2 (germline): SGHAT, FQNNGV. V lost 2 bases and J 4 bases, leaving 4 bases between the germline ends. The CDR3 sequence is 12 residues long. The CDR3 region is CASSLSADTQYF. The CDR3, as DNA: TGTGCCAGCAGCTTAAGCGCAGATACGCAGTATTTT. Looking up the rest from reference TRBV11-2 and TRBJ2-3 gives the full variable domain: EAGVAQSPRYKIIEKRQSVAFWCNPISGHATLYWYQQILGQGPKLLIQFQNNGVVDDSQLPKDRFSAERLKGVDSTLKIQPAKLEDSAVYLCASSLSADTQYFGPGTRLTVL.

The table lists this clone with a count of one. V gene TRBV15 combines with J gene TRBJ2-5; D is uncertain. V lost 0 bases and J 12 bases, leaving 11 bases between the germline ends. The CDR3 loop spans 12 amino acids. Germline CDR1 LNHNV, CDR2 YYDKDF (reference sequence). The CDR3 nucleotides are TGTGCCACCAGCAGAGATAGGTTGACGGAGTACTTC. Translation gives CATSRDRLTEYF.

The chain is built from TRBV7-2 and TRBJ2-5; D ambiguous. The V end lost 1 base, the J end lost 7 bases, and 13 bases lay between the germline ends. Germline CDR1 and CDR2: SGHTA and FQGNSA. The CDR3 spans 14 residues. This CDR3 reads CASSLVGTAGTQYF. DNA of the CDR3: TGTGCCAGCAGCTTAGTAGGTACCGCTGGGACCCAGTACTTC.

The table lists this clone with a few counts. This rearrangement joins TRBV6-1 to TRBJ2-7, with TRBD1 matching 9 bases. Germline V CDR1 and CDR2: MNHNS, SASEGT. The CDR3 is 15 residues long. V lost 6 bases, J lost 1 base, and 7 bases stayed unmatched. The CDR3 DNA is TGTGCCAGCAGCGGGGACAGGGCCCGATCCTACGAGCAGTACTTC. Protein: CASSGDRARSYEQYF.

The genes are TRBV19 and TRBJ1-5, with 10 bases fitting TRBD1. In germline, CDR1 is LNHDA, CDR2 SQIVND (reference sequence). The CDR3 loop spans 15 amino acids. J was trimmed by 6 bases and V by 4 bases; bases with no gene match: 6. The DNA for the CDR3 is TGTGCCAGTAGTACGACAGGGGGCGTTGGTCAGCCCCAGCATTTT. This translates into CASSTTGGVGQPQHF. The whole variable domain, remainder taken from reference TRBV19 and TRBJ1-5, is DGGITQSPKYLFRKEGQNVTLSCEQNLNHDAMYWYRQDPGQGLRLIYYSQIVNDFQKGDIAEGYSVSREKKESFPLTVTSAQKNPTAFYLCASSTTGGVGQPQHFGDGTRLSIL.

The rearrangement links TRBV29-1 to TRBJ2-1; D is possibly TRBD1 (6 bases). The CDR3 contains 12 residues. V dropped 7 bases and J dropped 7 bases, with 14 bases sitting between them. Germline V gene lookup returns CDR1 SQVTM and CDR2 ANQGSEA. CDR3: CSAIEGGNEQFF. The DNA of the CDR3 is TGCAGCGCCATAGAAGGGGGAAATGAGCAGTTCTTC.

This clone is medium-sized within its sample. The chain employs TRBV16 and TRBJ1-2; D is uncertain. Germline values: CDR1 KGHSY, CDR2 FQNENV. The CDR3 is made up of 15 amino acids. With 5 bases removed from V and 4 bases from J, the gap between germline ends came to 17 bases. The CDR3 spells CASSNWKPDLYGYTF. The CDR3 DNA reads as TGTGCCAGCAGCAACTGGAAGCCGGATCTCTATGGCTACACCTTC.

For the CDR3, the DNA is TGTGCCAGCAGCTTGGGGCGGGGGGGCCACAATGAGCAGTTCTTC. Translation gives CASSLGRGGHNEQFF. The chain links TRBV5-4 to TRBJ2-1; the match to TRBD2 covers 9 bases. Germline trimming cut 0 bases from V and 5 bases from J; bases unmatched to any gene: 3. The CDR3 totals 15 residues. Per germline, CDR1 SGHNT and CDR2 YYREEE (reference sequence). The full variable domain, with the rest looked up from reference TRBV5-4 and TRBJ2-1, is ETGVTQSPTHLIKTRGQQVTLRCSSQSGHNTVSWYQQALGQGPQFIFQYYREEENGRGNFPPRFSGLQFPNYSSELNVNALELDDSALYLCASSLGRGGHNEQFFGPGTRLTVL.

The chain recombines TRBV5-1 with TRBJ2-3; the D call may be TRBD1 or TRBD2 (5 bases each). The V gene's germline CDR1 is SGHRS and CDR2 YFSETQ. The length of the CDR3 is 13 residues. The CDR3 here is CAGWGRFTDTQYF. For the CDR3, the DNA is TGCGCGGGCTGGGGACGGTTCACAGATACGCAGTATTTT.

On this clone itself: An end of the junction does not agree with germline; a read error may underlie this. This chain links TRBV29-1 with TRBJ2-2, with a weak D call TRBD2 (5 bases). The length of the CDR3 is 14 residues. Germline assignment: CDR1 SQVTM and CDR2 ANQGSEA. The CDR3, as DNA: TGCAGCGTTGAAGCGACCCGGAACACCGGGGAGCTGTTTTTC. Encoded protein: CSVEATRNTGELFF.

The CDR3 spells CASSLTGYNEQFF. The CDR3 nucleotides read TGTGCCAGCAGCTTAACAGGTTACAATGAGCAGTTCTTC. This rearrangement joins TRBV7-3 to TRBJ2-1; D unresolved. Germline CDR1 is SGHTA and CDR2 is FQGTGA. The CDR3 spans 13 residues. V lost 0 bases to trimming and J lost 4 bases, with 4 bases between them.

The chain has TRBV19 and TRBJ2-3, with a possible D match to TRBD1 (8 bases). CDR3 length equals 17 residues. The germline gives CDR1 LNHDA, CDR2 SQIVND (reference sequence). V shed 3 bases and J shed 4 bases, with 20 bases lying between them. The CDR3 loop reads CASSIPMDREGADTQYF. The CDR3 nucleotides read TGTGCCAGTAGTATCCCGATGGACAGGGAGGGCGCAGATACGCAGTATTTT.

This chain connects TRBV9 to TRBJ2-1, with D unclear. This CDR3 region has 14 residues. V lost 0 bases, J lost 5 bases, and 9 bases lay in between. Germline V gives CDR1 SGDLS, CDR2 YYNGEE. Here the CDR3 DNA reads TGTGCCAGCAGCGTAGGGGGATACCACAATGAGCAGTTCTTC. It yields the protein CASSVGGYHNEQFF. Drawing the rest from reference TRBV9 and TRBJ2-1, the complete variable domain is DSGVTQTPKHLITATGQRVTLRCSPRSGDLSVYWYQQSLDQGLQFLIQYYNGEERAKGNILERFSAQQFPDLHSELNLSSLELGDSALYFCASSVGGYHNEQFFGPGTRLTVL.

This sequence joins TRBV27 and TRBJ2-7; TRBD2 is a possible D gene (5 bases). V dropped 8 bases and J dropped 7 bases, with 9 bases sitting between them. Germline lookup yields CDR1 MNHEY and CDR2 SMNVEV (reference sequence). This CDR3 is built from 10 residues. The CDR3 DNA sequence: TGTGCCAGCGGGTCGGGGGAGCAGTACTTC. Residues: CASGSGEQYF.

The chain joins TRBV29-1 to TRBJ1-3; D remains unclear. The germline V gene has CDR1 SQVTM and CDR2 ANQGSEA. This CDR3 contains 14 residues. Trimming took off 6 bases at V and 0 bases at J, with 12 bases between the two ends. The CDR3 DNA follows: TGCAGCGTCTGTGGGAGAAGCTCTGGAAACACCATATATTTT. Amino acid sequence: CSVCGRSSGNTIYF.

V gene TRBV9 combines with J gene TRBJ2-7; TRBD1 agrees at 10 bases. Germline-derived CDR1 and CDR2 are SGDLS and YYNGEE. The CDR3 sequence is 14 residues long. Trimming cost V 6 bases and J 3 bases; bases outside gene matches: 6. DNA of the CDR3: TGTGCCAGCAACCCGACAGGGGGCTACTACGAGCAGTACTTC. This encodes CASNPTGGYYEQYF.

The chain couples TRBV7-2 to TRBJ2-1; D possibly corresponds to TRBD2 (6 bases). CDR3 length equals 13 residues. V dropped 5 bases and J dropped 4 bases, with 9 bases sitting between them. Germline V lookup: CDR1 SGHTA, CDR2 FQGNSA. CDR3 in DNA: TGTGCCAGCAGCCCCGGGGGTTACAATGAGCAGTTCTTC. Amino acid sequence: CASSPGGYNEQFF. Full variable domain (missing parts from reference TRBV7-2 and TRBJ2-1): GAGVSQSPSNKVTEKGKDVELRCDPISGHTALYWYRQSLGQGLEFLIYFQGNSAPDKSGLPSDRFSAERTGGSVSTLTIQRTQQEDSAVYLCASSPGGYNEQFFGPGTRLTVL.